This is a list of T cell receptor beta chains from one sample in a study of T cell repertoires in cytomegalovirus infection. Antigens of these TCRs are unknown. TCRdb reprocessed the reads via MiXCR and lists one record per CDR3 protein. The sample lists approximately 76,000 distinct CDR3 sequences; about 24% were seen once. Material: CD8+ T cells from cultured PBMCs, obtained from culture after CMV antigen stimulation. The receptors derive from a human donor in good health (CMV status not recorded). Some clones in this sample may be carry-over from other donors' samples. Each CDR3 is given with its conserved first and last residue. A D gene is named only where the DNA matches it firmly. Size tells how often a clone was seen (once, few, many) or the class of an expanded clone, and some rows leave it out.

j_call	d_call	v_call	clone_size	cdr3_aa	cdr3_nt
TRBJ2-1	TRBD1	TRBV6-2/TRBV6-3	many	CASTPFEDRGVTYNEQFF	TGTGCCAGCACGCCCTTCGAAGACAGGGGGGTCACCTACAATGAGCAGTTCTTC
TRBJ2-1	TRBD1	TRBV5-6	.	CASSRDRTANNEQFF	TGTGCCAGCAGTAGGGACAGGACGGCTAACAATGAGCAGTTCTTC
TRBJ2-4	.	TRBV19	.	CASRQGSKNIQYF	TGTGCCAGTAGACAGGGTTCCAAAAACATTCAGTACTTC
TRBJ2-5	.	TRBV27	.	CASSSALGVLETQYF	TGTGCCAGCAGTTCGGCTCTAGGGGTCTTAGAGACCCAGTACTTC
TRBJ2-7	TRBD2	TRBV4-3	.	CASSQETSGGAYEQYF	TGCGCCAGCAGCCAGGAGACTAGCGGGGGGGCCTACGAGCAGTACTTC
TRBJ2-7	.	TRBV12-3/TRBV12-4	few	CASSTDGALYEQYF	TGTGCCAGCAGTACGGACGGAGCACTATACGAGCAGTACTTC
TRBJ2-5	.	TRBV15	.	CATSDPGGETQYF	TGTGCCACCAGCGACCCGGGCGGGGAGACCCAGTACTTC
TRBJ2-2	.	TRBV6-8	.	CASSYSGTYTGELFF	TGTGCCAGCAGTTACTCCGGGACTTACACCGGGGAGCTGTTTTTT
TRBJ2-5	TRBD2	TRBV9	.	CASSSVAGLGETQYF	TGTGCCAGCAGCTCTGTAGCGGGATTAGGAGAGACCCAGTACTTC
TRBJ2-5	.	TRBV6-5	.	CASSSLKETQYF	TGTGCCAGCAGTTCCCTGAAGGAGACCCAGTACTTC
TRBJ1-1	.	TRBV20-1	.	CSARETVLGYRTEAFF	TGCAGTGCTAGAGAGACAGTCTTAGGATACAGAACTGAAGCTTTCTTT
TRBJ2-3	.	TRBV6-5	few	CASSPPTSTDTQYF	TGTGCCAGCAGTCCGCCGACTAGCACAGATACGCAGTATTTT
TRBJ2-1	.	TRBV19	few	CASSAPGLAYYNEQFF	TGTGCCAGTAGTGCCCCGGGGCTAGCGTACTACAATGAGCAGTTCTTC
TRBJ1-1	.	TRBV27	many	CASKAGITEAFF	TGTGCCAGCAAGGCGGGAATAACTGAAGCTTTCTTT
TRBJ2-1	.	TRBV6-1	.	CASLLVHLTDNEQFF	TGTGCCAGCCTGTTAGTACACCTCACCGACAATGAGCAGTTCTTC
TRBJ1-2	TRBD1	TRBV7-3	.	CASSPPGTGRHGYTF	TGTGCCAGCAGCCCCCCCGGGACAGGGAGGCATGGCTACACCTTC
TRBJ2-1	.	TRBV6-1	.	CASTQWPYNVQFF	TGTGCCAGCACTCAGTGGCCTTACAATGTGCAGTTCTTC
TRBJ2-7	.	TRBV11-2	.	CASTNHGGNEQYF	TGTGCCAGCACCAACCATGGGGGTAACGAGCAGTACTTC
TRBJ2-5	.	TRBV7-9	many	CASSLDRGEETQYF	TGTGCCAGCAGCTTAGACCGGGGAGAAGAGACCCAGTACTTC
TRBJ2-5	TRBD2	TRBV4-3	.	CASSHTGAAGGGEETQYF	TGCGCCAGCAGCCATACCGGGGCAGCGGGAGGGGGAGAAGAGACCCAGTACTTC
TRBJ2-3	TRBD2	TRBV12-3/TRBV12-4	.	CASSGGRAGRDTDTQYF	TGTGCCAGCAGCGGAGGGAGGGCAGGGCGGGACACAGATACGCAGTATTTT
TRBJ1-2	.	TRBV12-3/TRBV12-4	many	CASSLGGEDGYTF	TGTGCCAGCAGTTTGGGGGGTGAAGATGGCTACACCTTC
TRBJ2-1	TRBD2	TRBV7-9	.	CASSLVLAGVEQFF	TGTGCCAGCAGCTTAGTTCTAGCGGGAGTTGAGCAGTTCTTC
TRBJ2-7	.	TRBV14	once	CASSLYKTSYEQYF	TGTGCCAGCAGCCTATACAAGACTTCCTACGAGCAGTACTTC
TRBJ1-2	.	TRBV4-3	.	CASSQDTVQFLYGYTF	TGCGCCAGCAGCCAAGACACAGTGCAGTTCCTCTATGGCTACACCTTC
TRBJ1-5	TRBD1	TRBV28	.	CASRDRAKQPQHF	TGTGCCAGCCGGGACAGGGCAAAGCAGCCCCAGCATTTT
TRBJ2-3	TRBD2	TRBV27	few	CASSSLSGRVGTDTQYF	TGTGCCAGCAGTTCCCTGAGCGGGAGGGTGGGCACAGATACGCAGTATTTT
TRBJ1-2	TRBD1	TRBV19	few	CASSIDRGQAYGYTF	TGTGCCAGTAGTATAGATCGGGGACAGGCTTATGGCTACACCTTC
TRBJ2-1	.	TRBV7-2	many	CASSLGGGNEQFF	TGTGCCAGCAGCTTAGGGGGTGGCAATGAGCAGTTCTTC